Shown below are 4 T cell receptor beta chains from a single sample sequenced in a study of blood T cell repertoires in COVID-19 (dated by TCRdb to the early 2020s). Library method: the immunoSEQ multiplex PCR assay. TCRdb obtained this table from immuneACCESS and retained in-frame rearrangements with V and J assigned. These tables miss some clones; where compared with another copy, unresolved V genes account for less than half of the shortfall, and the remainder is unexplained. The sample table shows about 300,000 clones, and 85% to 90% are seen once. In total, the top ten clones hold over 1.5% of the sample. Sequenced sample: peripheral blood. The source is a woman younger than 45 with COVID-19, enrolled during active disease.

This chain links TRBV6-5 with TRBJ2-3, with D perhaps matching TRBD1 (6 bases). Germline V lookup: CDR1 MNHEY, CDR2 SVGAGI. Trimming pared 6 bases from V and 1 base from J, leaving 14 bases between. This CDR3 spans 15 amino acids. CDR3 in amino acids: CASSVQGGGTDTQYF. CDR3 in DNA: TGTGCCAGCAGCGTACAGGGTGGGGGCACAGATACGCAGTATTTT.

In the case of this clone: One junction end does not reproduce the germline sequence, and a read error may be involved. The chain uses TRBV7-7 and TRBJ2-2, with TRBD1 identical over 9 bases. The CDR3 totals 15 residues. CDR1 is SSHAT and CDR2 is FNYEAQ in the germline V gene (reference sequence). DNA for the CDR3: TGTGCTAGCAGCTTAGGGACAGGGCACACCGGGGAGCTGTTTTTT. Encoded protein: CASSLGTGHTGELFF.

The gene calls are TRBV5-5 and TRBJ2-7, with 9 bases identical to TRBD1. Germline CDR1 reads SGHKS; CDR2 reads YYEKEE (reference sequence). Losses at the gene ends were 3 bases for V and 6 bases for J; bases not matched to a gene: 7. The CDR3 length is 14 residues. Written as DNA, the CDR3 is TGTGCCAGCAGCTGGGTGACAGGGGGTGGCGAGCAGTACTTC. Its protein product is CASSWVTGGGEQYF.

This clone was observed a single time. This chain links TRBV7-2 with TRBJ2-1; tentative D call: TRBD2 (6 bases). V shed 3 bases and J shed 6 bases, with 12 bases lying between them. The CDR3 has 14 amino acids. Germline CDR1 is SGHTA and CDR2 is FQGNSA. As DNA, the CDR3 is TGTGCCAGCAGCTTTGGGGTGGGGGGCAATGAGCAGTTCTTC. Translated: CASSFGVGGNEQFF.